The sequence of this T cell receptor (beta chain) was determined in a study of regulatory T cells in long-lasting Graves disease. Investigators prepared the TCR beta libraries by applying iRepertoire HTBI primers and Arm-PCR of CDR3 regions. TCRdb reprocessed the multiplex PCR reads with MiXCR, giving one entry per CDR3 protein. The table has about 460,000 distinct CDR3 sequences, approximately 14% seen once; the top ten hold more than 15%. This sample's time point: newly diagnosed GD, antithyroid drugs for less than 3 months. Scientists built the TCR library using RNA that was extracted from PBMCs. These data also formed part of another study, on T cells in Graves' hyperthyroidism and ophthalmopathy. As reported in that work: Appearing also in blood were most of the thyroid clonotypes expanded above 0.001.

The specimen was peripheral blood mononuclear cells (PBMCs), collected at new diagnosis, from a patient treated with antithyroid drugs. This TCR was recovered from a woman between 45 and 65 years old with Graves disease.

CDR3 in amino acids: CASSWRGLLPGNEQFF. The DNA of the CDR3 is TGTGCCAGCAGCTGGCGAGGTTTACTCCCTGGCAATGAGCAGTTCTTC. The J gene is TRBJ2-1, the V gene TRBV5-4; D gene ambiguous. The V gene's germline CDR1 is SGHNT and CDR2 YYREEE (reference sequence). V was clipped by 3 bases and J by 6 bases, with 19 bases between them. This CDR3 has 16 residues. The entire variable domain, with the rest obtained from reference TRBV5-4 and TRBJ2-1, is as follows: ETGVTQSPTHLIKTRGQQVTLRCSSQSGHNTVSWYQQALGQGPQFIFQYYREEENGRGNFPPRFSGLQFPNYSSELNVNALELDDSALYLCASSWRGLLPGNEQFFGPGTRLTVL.